This TCR beta chain is from a study of blood T cell repertoires in COVID-19. Overall study context: Samples came from the United States, Italy and Spain, spanning acute and convalescent COVID-19. T cells, B-cell-depleted T cells, or PBMCs supplied cDNA or gDNA.

This clone was picked up one time. Per the study methods: Quantification of nucleated cells was approximated via reference gene primer amplification. Assay: immunoSEQ multiplex PCR; the TCRdb copy retains only in-frame clones and omits some. Clonal size and the V and J genes are those of that table, whereas D and trimming came from the DNA. The sample has nearly 110,000 clones, 75% to 85% seen once. This CDR3 comprises 15 residues. V was trimmed by 5 bases and J by 0 bases, leaving 13 bases between them. CDR1 SGHRS and CDR2 YFSETQ come from the germline V gene. Seattle's enrolled individuals joined amid active infection and were then monitored longitudinally.

The specimen sequenced was peripheral blood. This receptor was identified in an elderly man with COVID-19, enrolled during active disease. The gene calls are TRBV5-1 and TRBJ2-3; a weak D match, TRBD2 (6 bases). CDR3 coding DNA: TGCGCCAGCAGGATAGGCGGGGCTAGCACAGATACGCAGTATTTT. It is translated as CASRIGGASTDTQYF.